One and the same sample provided the 17 T cell receptor beta chains below, sequenced in a study of blood T cell repertoires in COVID-19. Some clones are missing from TCRdb's copy, which holds only in-frame ones; the method was immunoSEQ multiplex PCR. The table records some 88,000 clones, approximately 91% of them present only once. Input material: peripheral blood. Receptors were obtained from a human donor with active COVID-19. The donor label of this sample is uncertain.

This rearrangement joins TRBV6-1 to TRBJ2-1; maybe TRBD2 (6 bases). The V end lost 1 base, the J end lost 4 bases, and 14 bases lay between the germline ends. From germline, CDR1 is MNHNS and CDR2 SASEGT. The CDR3 has 16 amino acids. CDR3 in DNA: TGTGCCAGCAGTGAAGAGGCGGGGTCGGGGTACAATGAGCAGTTCTTC. It translates to CASSEEAGSGYNEQFF.

J is TRBJ2-5 and V is TRBV5-1; TRBD2 might be the D (6 bases). V was cut by 7 bases and J by 0 bases, with 7 bases left in between. Germline V gene lookup returns CDR1 SGHRS and CDR2 YFSETQ. The CDR3 covers 12 residues. CDR3 bases: TGCGCCAGCCGGACTAACCAAGAGACCCAGTACTTC. Protein: CASRTNQETQYF.

The V and J genes are TRBV4-2 and TRBJ2-2, with 7 bases matching TRBD2. Germline trimming cut 4 bases from V and 0 bases from J; bases unmatched to any gene: 5. The germline V gene has CDR1 LGHNA and CDR2 YNFKEQ. This CDR3 is 16 amino acids long. The CDR3 DNA reads as TGTGCCAGCAGCCTTCAGAGCGGGGCGAACACCGGGGAGCTGTTTTTT. Its protein product is CASSLQSGANTGELFF.

The rearrangement joins TRBV3-1 (or the pseudogene TRBV3-2) to TRBJ2-2, with D perhaps TRBD2 (6 bases). Germline CDR1 reads LGHDT; CDR2 reads YNNKEL (reference sequence). V was cut by 0 bases and J by 5 bases, with 7 bases left in between. The length of the CDR3 is 14 residues. CDR3 sequence reads: CASSQDAGTGELFF. In DNA, the CDR3 is TGTGCCAGCAGCCAAGATGCGGGGACCGGGGAGCTGTTTTTT.

This chain joins TRBV6-2 or TRBV6-3 and TRBJ1-5, with TRBD1 identical over 7 bases. Germline trimming cut 2 bases from V and 6 bases from J; bases unmatched to any gene: 4. The germline gives CDR1 MNHEY, CDR2 SVGEGT. CDR3 length equals 14 residues. Here the CDR3 reads CASSYGQAGQPQHF. As DNA, the CDR3 is TGTGCCAGCAGTTACGGACAGGCCGGTCAGCCCCAGCATTTT.

J is TRBJ2-7 and V is TRBV21-1; the D segment call TRBD2 is taken from the table without a DNA check. TRBV21-1 is shown as a pseudogene. This CDR3 is built from 16 residues. The CDR3 here is CASVRSGAPSSYEQYF. The CDR3 DNA reads as TGTGCCAGCGTCCGGAGCGGGGCCCCAAGCTCCTACGAGCAGTACTTC.

The chain combines TRBV6-6 with TRBJ1-1; weak D call: TRBD1 (5 bases). The germline CDR1 and CDR2 sequences are MNHNY and SVGAGI (reference sequence). The V end lost 6 bases, the J end lost 5 bases, and 10 bases lay between the germline ends. This CDR3 region has 12 residues. CDR3 sequence: CASSRGGTEAFF. The CDR3 bases are TGTGCCAGCAGCCGGGGGGGTACTGAAGCTTTCTTT.

V gene TRBV7-9 combines with J gene TRBJ2-1; 12 bases agree with TRBD2. Germline V CDR1 and CDR2: SEHNR, FQNEAQ (reference sequence). The V and J ends lost 3 bases and 0 bases, in that order; junction bases with no gene match: 3. CDR3 length equals 17 residues. Written as DNA, the CDR3 is TGTGCCAGCAGCTTCCCGACTAGCGGGAGCTCCTACAATGAGCAGTTCTTC. Amino acids: CASSFPTSGSSYNEQFF.

The chain uses TRBV11-3 and TRBJ2-7; 7 bases match TRBD2. There are 13 residues in the CDR3. With 3 bases clipped from V and 5 bases from J, the junction kept 4 bases outside the gene matches. The germline V gene has CDR1 SGHNT and CDR2 YENEEA. The CDR3 region has the DNA TGTGCCAGCAGCTTGGGGGGGTCCGACGAGCAGTACTTC. The encoded protein is CASSLGGSDEQYF.

This clone was seen only a few times. The chain uses TRBV6-5 and TRBJ2-3; 9 nucleotides match TRBD2. CDR1 is MNHEY, CDR2 SVGAGI, per germline. The CDR3 extends over 14 amino acids. The V gene end was trimmed by 4 bases and the J gene end by 6 bases; junction bases not matched to a gene: 5. CDR3 sequence: CASSSGTSWDTQYF. The CDR3 DNA sequence: TGTGCCAGCAGTTCCGGGACTAGCTGGGATACGCAGTATTTT.

The J gene is TRBJ2-1, the V gene TRBV10-1; D remains ambiguous. Trimming pared 3 bases from V and 12 bases from J, leaving 18 bases between. This CDR3 is built from 14 residues. The germline CDR1 and CDR2 sequences are WNHNN and SYGVQD (reference sequence). This CDR3 is CASSDSPLASGQFF. CDR3 DNA: TGCGCCAGCAGTGACTCGCCTTTAGCCTCCGGGCAGTTCTTC.

CDR3 sequence reads: CASSQVWRGLNTEAFF. The CDR3 DNA reads TGCGCCAGCAGCCAAGTTTGGAGGGGTCTGAACACTGAAGCTTTCTTT. The V gene is TRBV4-1, the J gene TRBJ1-1; possibly TRBD1 for D (5 bases). V lost 1 base, J lost 0 bases, and 12 bases lay in between. CDR3 length equals 16 residues. Germline V CDR1 and CDR2: MGHRA, YSYEKL.

A single count supports this clone. This CDR3 reads CASGRGEPRNTIYF. In DNA form, the CDR3 reads TGTGCCAGCGGCCGGGGGGAACCTAGAAACACCATATATTTT. The chain employs TRBV11-3 and TRBJ1-3; D may be TRBD1 (5 bases). The CDR3 totals 14 residues. Germline V gene data show CDR1 as SGHNT and CDR2 as YENEEA. Trimming stripped 8 bases from V and 5 bases from J, with 16 bases between.

This chain connects TRBV5-8 to TRBJ1-2; D is uncertain. Deletions cut 2 bases from V and 4 bases from J, with 9 bases between. CDR3 length: 13 amino acids. CDR1 and CDR2 (germline): SGHTS, YDEGEE. The CDR3 DNA reads TGTGCCAGCAGCTTCATCACAGTCTATGGCTACACCTTC. Its protein is CASSFITVYGYTF.

V usage is TRBV2 and J usage is TRBJ2-1; 14 bases match TRBD2. V lost 3 bases to trimming and J lost 0 bases; unmatched junction nucleotides: 7. The CDR3 loop spans 19 amino acids. Germline V lookup: CDR1 SNHLY, CDR2 FYNNEI. The DNA of the CDR3 is TGTGCCAGCAGTGACCCGGGACTAGCGGGGGTTCGCTCCTACAATGAGCAGTTCTTC. Translating it yields CASSDPGLAGVRSYNEQFF. The full variable domain, completed using reference TRBV2 and TRBJ2-1, is EPEVTQTPSHQVTQMGQEVILRCVPISNHLYFYWYRQILGQKVEFLVSFYNNEISEKSEIFDDQFSVERPDGSNFTLKIRSTKLEDSAMYFCASSDPGLAGVRSYNEQFFGPGTRLTVL.

The rearrangement joins TRBV4-2 to TRBJ2-2; D gene unclear. CDR1 is LGHNA and CDR2 is YNFKEQ in the germline V gene. With 0 bases removed from V and 2 bases from J, the gap between germline ends came to 10 bases. CDR3 size: 16 residues. CDR3 in DNA: TGTGCCAGCAGCCAAGAGACACAGAGAAACACCGGGGAGCTGTTTTTT. It yields the protein CASSQETQRNTGELFF.

V is TRBV7-3 and J is TRBJ2-5; 15 positions match TRBD2. The J segment lost 2 bases and the V segment lost 5 bases, leaving 3 bases of the junction unmatched. CDR1 and CDR2 from the germline V gene are SGHTA and FQGTGA. The CDR3 is 16 amino acids. The CDR3 protein is CASSPGLAGGQETQYF. Here the CDR3 DNA reads TGTGCCAGCAGCCCAGGACTAGCGGGGGGGCAAGAGACCCAGTACTTC.